This TCR beta chain was found in a study of memory CD4+ T cells and cytomegalovirus serostatus (dated 2019 in TCRdb). Background on the whole study: The 35 or so healthy Belgian adults in the cohort included 9 who were CMV seropositive and approximately 25 who were CMV seronegative. CD4+ memory TCRbeta repertoires of a Belgian cohort with known cytomegalovirus serostatus were sequenced in order to replicate a published TCR-based CMV serostatus classifier. Overall study results and their limits: Only CD4+CD45RO+ memory cells were sequenced, unlike the original study, which covered naive and memory CD4+ and CD8+ populations. Among the 150 or so previously reported CMV-associated TCRbeta sequences, approximately 70 showed up in the CD4+ memory repertoires, with each one found in between one and five individuals. For CMV serostatus prediction, a median bootstrapped AUC of about 0.94 was reached with the original framework, and a median bootstrapped AUC of about 0.89 was reached with a US-trained random forest. The results were interpreted as suggesting that the CMV-associated TCR signature is mostly present in the CD4+ memory repertoire. A median bootstrapped AUC of approximately 0.95 with a 95% CI of 0.76-1.00 was achieved on the Belgian cohort by the original-framework classifier.

Genomic DNA was extracted from sorted cells with the Quick-DNA Microprep Kit. TCRbeta DNA was amplified with the immunoSEQ hsTCRbeta kit following the manufacturer's protocol. TCRbeta libraries were sequenced on an Illumina MiSeq instrument. Turning to the authors' computational methods: Removing out-of-frame sequences left fewer than 2.5 million distinct TCRbeta sequences, an average of approximately 61,000 per individual. Each individual was scored using the number of roughly 150 previously reported CMV-associated TCRbeta sequences that the individual carried and the total number of productive distinct TCRbeta sequences. A beta-binomial model was reimplemented in Python, and scikit-learn random forests with default parameters were trained on US cohort data. Classifier performance on the Belgian cohort was summarized as median AUC with percentile confidence intervals over 10,000 bootstrap iterations. TCRdb carries this immuneACCESS record with in-frame sequences only. Its versions omit some clonotypes, under half of them owing to an unresolved V gene in the studies checked, with the rest unexplained. V, J and clone size were drawn from that table, and D and trimming were deduced from the DNA. The sample includes about 53,000 clones, with roughly 81% observed a single time. The ten most abundant clones make up 1% to 1.2% of the sample.

Concerning this clone itself: The antigen it binds to is not known. It has no much larger one-base neighbor in the sample; base qualities were not kept.

Single viable CD3+CD4+CD8-CD45RO+ cells were sorted as memory CD4+ T cells on a FACSAria II. CMV serostatus was assessed using a Roche Elecsys assay, by which serum IgG against CMV pp150, pp28, p38 and p52 was detected. After thawing, total CD4+ T cells were enriched by positive selection with CD4 magnetic microbeads. The samples came from a different study that was designed specifically to examine the CD4+ T cell memory repertoire. Peripheral blood mononuclear cells were isolated and cryopreserved according to standard operating procedures, and serum was stored at -80 degrees C. Staining used CD3-PerCP (BW264/56), CD4-APC (RPA-T4), CD45RO-PE (UCHT1) and CD8-Pacific Orange (3B5) antibodies, with Sytox blue excluding non-viable cells. The CDR3 covers 13 residues, taking in both the cysteine and the phenylalanine. Only the CDR3 region is kept as DNA, spanning 39 bases read in frame from base 1. Reading the germline V gene (reference sequence) gives CDR1 SGHNT and CDR2 YYREEE. Between the V and J ends, shortened by 0 bases and 3 bases respectively, the junction contains 4 bases.

What was sequenced was memory CD4+ T cells from blood. This TCR was recovered from an adult in good health and CMV-seronegative. The chain uses TRBV5-4 and TRBJ1-5; the D gene assignment is ambiguous. The encoded CDR3 is CASSLDVNQPQHF. The nucleotide sequence is given as TGTGCCAGCAGCTTGGATGTCAATCAGCCCCAGCATTTT.